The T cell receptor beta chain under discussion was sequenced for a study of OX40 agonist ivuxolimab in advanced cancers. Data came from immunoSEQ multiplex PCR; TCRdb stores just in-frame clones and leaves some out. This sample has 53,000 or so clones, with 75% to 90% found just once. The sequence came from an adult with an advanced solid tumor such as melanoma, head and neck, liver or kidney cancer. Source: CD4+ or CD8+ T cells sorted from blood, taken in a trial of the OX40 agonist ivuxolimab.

The CDR3 DNA reads as TGTGCCAGCTCACCTCGGACAGGGTCTAACTATGGCTACACCTTC. It specifies CASSPRTGSNYGYTF. The gene calls are TRBV18 and TRBJ1-2; 8 bases line up with TRBD1. Germline V gives CDR1 KGHSH, CDR2 LQKENI. The CDR3 runs to 15 residues. V dropped 3 bases and J dropped 0; count of bases not matched to a gene: 3.